These 15 T cell receptor beta chains were all obtained from the same sample, sequenced in a study of T cells in localized non-small cell lung cancer. Sequencing was performed with immunoSEQ multiplex PCR; in TCRdb, only in-frame clones are kept and a portion is missing. The sample has approximately 50,000 clones, more than 85% seen once. The material sequenced was PBMCs, taken before any cancer treatment. All receptors come from a man between 40 and 70 years old with stage II lung adenocarcinoma.

The chain links TRBV11-2 to TRBJ2-5, with D possibly being TRBD1 or TRBD2 (5 bases each). The V gene lost 5 bases and the J gene lost 1 base, with 11 bases spanning the gap. The CDR3 covers 14 residues. Germline V gene sequence: CDR1 SGHAT, CDR2 FQNNGV. CDR3 DNA sequence: TGTGCCAGCAGCCCGGGACGGATCCAAGAGACCCAGTACTTC. Protein product: CASSPGRIQETQYF.

This chain connects TRBV10-1 to TRBJ2-1; no clear D gene. CDR1 is WNHNN and CDR2 is SYGVQD in the germline V gene (reference sequence). The CDR3 extends over 13 amino acids. Between the trimmed V and J ends, which lost 2 bases and 3 bases, there was a span of 5 bases. CDR3 amino acids: CASSEGRYNEQFF. CDR3 DNA: TGCGCCAGCAGTGAGGGACGCTACAATGAGCAGTTCTTC.

The chain couples TRBV5-4 to TRBJ2-3; 15 bases align to TRBD2. Germline V gene sequence: CDR1 SGHNT, CDR2 YYREEE (reference sequence). Unmatched junction bases numbered 0, after V lost 0 bases and J lost 1 base. The CDR3 contains 17 residues. CDR3 protein: CASSLGTSGGGTDTQYF. The CDR3 nucleotides read TGTGCCAGCAGCTTGGGGACTAGCGGGGGGGGCACAGATACGCAGTATTTT. The full variable domain, in which reference TRBV5-4 and TRBJ2-3 provide the parts outside the CDR3, is ETGVTQSPTHLIKTRGQQVTLRCSSQSGHNTVSWYQQALGQGPQFIFQYYREEENGRGNFPPRFSGLQFPNYSSELNVNALELDDSALYLCASSLGTSGGGTDTQYFGPGTRLTVL.

The chain recombines TRBV5-6 with TRBJ1-1; D is perhaps TRBD1 (5 bases). Looked up from germline, CDR1 is SGHDT and CDR2 is YYEEEE. Trimming stripped 2 bases from V and 0 bases from J, with 8 bases between. The CDR3 consists of 14 residues. The CDR3 spells CASSFRALNTEAFF. The CDR3 region has the DNA TGTGCCAGCAGCTTCAGGGCTTTGAACACTGAAGCTTTCTTT.

CDR3 DNA sequence: TGTGCCAGCTCACCAAACGGGCCGGGGACAGGTTACAATGAGCAGTTCTTC. It specifies CASSPNGPGTGYNEQFF. The chain employs TRBV18 and TRBJ2-1; 8 bases fit TRBD1. Germline CDR1 KGHSH, CDR2 LQKENI. The CDR3 is 17 amino acids. V dropped 2 bases and J dropped 4; count of bases not matched to a gene: 10.

The gene calls are TRBV18 and TRBJ2-5; D gene unclear. The V gene lost 3 bases and the J gene lost 0 bases, with 2 bases spanning the gap. This CDR3 region has 12 residues. Germline assignment: CDR1 KGHSH and CDR2 LQKENI. CDR3 sequence: CASSPHQETQYF. DNA for the CDR3: TGTGCCAGCTCACCGCACCAAGAGACCCAGTACTTC.

The table lists this clone with a few counts. The V gene is TRBV13, the J gene TRBJ1-1; D is unclear. This CDR3 spans 15 amino acids. Germline V gene sequence: CDR1 PRHDT, CDR2 FYEKMQ (reference sequence). V was pared by 5 bases and J by 1 base, with 14 bases between. The CDR3, as DNA: TGTGCCAGCAGCCTCTTAATGGCGGAGAACACTGAAGCTTTCTTT. Its translation: CASSLLMAENTEAFF.

This clone was recorded once. The CDR3 region has the DNA TGTGCCAGCAGTGCAAGCGGGGGGAGCAATGAGCAGTTCTTC. This translates into CASSASGGSNEQFF. The chain carries TRBV6-1 and TRBJ2-1; 9 bases map to TRBD2. The CDR3 is 14 residues long. J gave up 6 bases and V 4 bases, and 4 bases lay outside the gene matches. The germline V gene encodes CDR1 MNHNS and CDR2 SASEGT.

The genes are TRBV27 and TRBJ1-2, with D maybe TRBD1 (5 bases). Germline CDR1 is MNHEY and CDR2 is SMNVEV (reference sequence). The length of the CDR3 is 14 residues. V was clipped by 0 bases and J by 4 bases, with 9 bases between them. In nucleotides, the CDR3 is TGTGCCAGCAGTTTATCGGCGGGGGGCTATGGCTACACCTTC. This gives the protein CASSLSAGGYGYTF.

The chain carries TRBV19 and TRBJ2-2; D unclear. V was shortened by 3 bases and J by 4 bases, with 12 bases between the two germline ends. The CDR3 contains 15 residues. CDR1 and CDR2 from the germline V gene are LNHDA and SQIVND (reference sequence). The CDR3 DNA sequence: TGTGCCAGTAGTATGAGGACCACGGCCACCGGGGAGCTGTTTTTT. It translates to CASSMRTTATGELFF.

The V call is TRBV5-1, the J call TRBJ2-1; 7 bases line up with TRBD1. The V segment lost 5 bases and the J segment 4 bases; nucleotides outside the gene matches: 9. Germline V CDR1 and CDR2: SGHRS, YFSETQ. This CDR3 spans 15 amino acids. The chain's CDR3 is CASRDPGQRYNEQFF. The CDR3 coding sequence is TGCGCCAGCAGAGATCCGGGACAGCGGTACAATGAGCAGTTCTTC.

The sample holds one count of this clone. The chain joins TRBV5-1 to TRBJ1-1; a weak D match, TRBD1 (5 bases). CDR3 length equals 16 residues. Trimming removed 0 bases from V and 5 bases from J, with 17 bases in between. Germline-derived CDR1 and CDR2 are SGHRS and YFSETQ. In DNA form, the CDR3 reads TGCGCCAGCAGCTTGGAGGGCAGGGCTCTTTGGACTGAAGCTTTCTTT. This encodes CASSLEGRALWTEAFF.

The CDR3 reads CASSYEARGGGETQYF. In DNA form, the CDR3 reads TGCGCCAGCAGCTACGAGGCAAGGGGTGGGGGAGAGACCCAGTACTTC. The chain couples TRBV4-1 to TRBJ2-5, with D tentatively TRBD1 or TRBD2 (5 bases each). With 5 bases removed from V and 4 bases from J, the gap between germline ends came to 20 bases. The CDR3 is 16 residues long. The germline V gene encodes CDR1 MGHRA and CDR2 YSYEKL.

Here the CDR3 reads CASRSANTGELFF. The CDR3 DNA reads TGTGCCAGCAGGTCCGCGAACACCGGGGAGCTGTTTTTT. The genes are TRBV7-3 and TRBJ2-2; D gene uncertain. In germline, CDR1 is SGHTA, CDR2 FQGTGA. There are 13 residues in the CDR3. V gave up 6 bases and J gave up 0 bases, with 5 bases separating them.

The V and J genes are TRBV5-1 and TRBJ2-1; D is undetermined. V lost 0 bases to trimming and J lost 0 bases, with 7 bases between them. CDR3 size: 15 residues. Germline loops: CDR1 SGHRS, CDR2 YFSETQ. CDR3 amino acids: CASSLDSPSYNEQFF. The CDR3 DNA reads as TGCGCCAGCAGCTTGGACAGTCCCTCCTACAATGAGCAGTTCTTC.